The rows below give T cell receptor beta chains drawn from one sample of a study of shared clonotypes between healthy human individuals. Repertoires were generated with immunoSEQ multiplex PCR, while TCRdb's copy carries only in-frame clones and drops some. This sample has a few hundred thousand clones, with roughly 96% found just once. The sample consisted of naive CD8+ T cells sorted from blood. All receptors come from a woman in her twenties or thirties in good health. Each CDR3 is given with its conserved first and last residue. D genes are given only for firm matches. A clone size is listed for some rows: how often the clone was seen (once, few, many), or a class if it is expanded.

v_call: TRBV2
d_call: TRBD1
j_call: TRBJ2-1
clone_size: NA
cdr3_aa: CACPTGASSNEQFF
cdr3_nt: TGTGCCTGTCCGACAGGGGCCTCGTCTAATGAGCAGTTCTTC

v_call: TRBV7-3
d_call: NA
j_call: TRBJ2-7
clone_size: NA
cdr3_aa: CASSHRISPSYEQYF
cdr3_nt: TGTGCCAGCAGCCACAGGATATCCCCCTCCTACGAGCAGTACTTC

v_call: TRBV19
d_call: TRBD1
j_call: TRBJ2-5
clone_size: NA
cdr3_aa: CASSFGTGLQETQYF
cdr3_nt: TGTGCCAGTAGTTTCGGGACAGGCCTTCAAGAGACCCAGTACTTC

v_call: TRBV19
d_call: NA
j_call: TRBJ1-5
clone_size: NA
cdr3_aa: CASSIASQPQHF
cdr3_nt: TGTGCCAGTAGTATCGCCAGCCAGCCCCAGCATTTT

v_call: TRBV29-1
d_call: TRBD1
j_call: TRBJ2-5
clone_size: NA
cdr3_aa: CSAPPLNRGETQYF
cdr3_nt: TGCAGCGCCCCTCCCCTGAACAGGGGAGAGACCCAGTACTTC

v_call: TRBV5-1
d_call: NA
j_call: TRBJ2-7
clone_size: NA
cdr3_aa: CASSVGTPTYEQYF
cdr3_nt: TGCGCCAGCAGCGTCGGGACTCCAACCTACGAGCAGTACTTC

v_call: TRBV28
d_call: NA
j_call: TRBJ2-7
clone_size: NA
cdr3_aa: CASKLGGAYEQYF
cdr3_nt: TGTGCCAGCAAATTGGGCGGGGCCTACGAGCAGTACTTC

v_call: TRBV27
d_call: NA
j_call: TRBJ1-5
clone_size: NA
cdr3_aa: CASRVGTSQPQHF
cdr3_nt: TGTGCCAGCAGGGTCGGGACATCGCAGCCCCAGCATTTT

v_call: TRBV27
d_call: NA
j_call: TRBJ2-1
clone_size: NA
cdr3_aa: CASSSRGNEQFF
cdr3_nt: TGTGCCAGCAGCTCCAGGGGCAATGAGCAGTTCTTC

v_call: TRBV7-8
d_call: NA
j_call: TRBJ1-1
clone_size: NA
cdr3_aa: CASYRFGPNTEAFF
cdr3_nt: TGTGCCAGCTACCGGTTCGGTCCGAACACTGAAGCTTTCTTT

v_call: TRBV15
d_call: NA
j_call: TRBJ2-7
clone_size: NA
cdr3_aa: CATSRSISYEQYF
cdr3_nt: TGTGCCACCAGCAGATCTATTTCCTACGAGCAGTACTTC

v_call: TRBV28
d_call: NA
j_call: TRBJ2-2
clone_size: NA
cdr3_aa: CASSPGGTGELFF
cdr3_nt: TGTGCCAGCAGCCCTGGGGGTACCGGGGAGCTGTTTTTT

v_call: TRBV5-4
d_call: NA
j_call: TRBJ2-7
clone_size: once
cdr3_aa: CASSLGSSYEQYF
cdr3_nt: TGTGCCAGCAGCTTGGGGAGCTCCTACGAGCAGTACTTC

v_call: TRBV7-8
d_call: NA
j_call: TRBJ2-2
clone_size: NA
cdr3_aa: CASSLGALANTGELFF
cdr3_nt: TGTGCCAGCAGTCTAGGGGCTCTCGCGAACACCGGGGAGCTGTTTTTT

v_call: TRBV29-1
d_call: TRBD1
j_call: TRBJ2-7
clone_size: NA
cdr3_aa: CSVEDPDRLYEQYF
cdr3_nt: TGCAGCGTTGAAGATCCGGACAGGCTCTACGAGCAGTACTTC

v_call: TRBV7-9
d_call: NA
j_call: TRBJ2-7
clone_size: NA
cdr3_aa: CAGSGLGQVGEQYF
cdr3_nt: TGTGCCGGCAGCGGCTTGGGGCAGGTTGGCGAGCAGTACTTC

v_call: TRBV27
d_call: TRBD1
j_call: TRBJ1-2
clone_size: NA
cdr3_aa: CASSFGAGGLGYGYTF
cdr3_nt: TGTGCCAGCAGTTTCGGGGCAGGGGGCTTGGGCTATGGCTACACCTTC

v_call: TRBV11-3
d_call: NA
j_call: TRBJ2-2
clone_size: few
cdr3_aa: CATSTGELFF
cdr3_nt: TGTGCCACCTCCACCGGGGAGCTGTTTTTT

v_call: TRBV13
d_call: NA
j_call: TRBJ1-1
clone_size: NA
cdr3_aa: CASSQINTEAFF
cdr3_nt: TGTGCCAGCAGCCAGATAAACACTGAAGCTTTCTTT

v_call: TRBV18
d_call: TRBD1
j_call: TRBJ2-3
clone_size: NA
cdr3_aa: CASSPTGLTDTQYF
cdr3_nt: TGTGCCAGCTCCCCGACAGGGCTCACAGATACGCAGTATTTT

v_call: TRBV5-6
d_call: NA
j_call: TRBJ2-1
clone_size: few
cdr3_aa: CASSFGQGKVEQFF
cdr3_nt: TGTGCCAGCAGCTTTGGGCAGGGCAAGGTTGAGCAGTTCTTC

v_call: TRBV10-2
d_call: TRBD2
j_call: TRBJ2-5
clone_size: NA
cdr3_aa: CASKALAGGNQETQYF
cdr3_nt: TGCGCCAGCAAAGCACTAGCGGGAGGAAACCAAGAGACCCAGTACTTC

v_call: TRBV29-1
d_call: NA
j_call: TRBJ1-2
clone_size: once
cdr3_aa: CSVVWPGSNYGYTF
cdr3_nt: TGCAGCGTTGTTTGGCCCGGATCTAACTATGGCTACACCTTC

v_call: TRBV20-1
d_call: NA
j_call: TRBJ2-7
clone_size: NA
cdr3_aa: CSARNYEQYF
cdr3_nt: TGCAGTGCTAGGAACTACGAGCAGTACTTC

v_call: TRBV21-1
d_call: NA
j_call: TRBJ2-7
clone_size: once
cdr3_aa: CASSSGTGAPYEQYF
cdr3_nt: TGTGCCAGCAGCTCCGGGACAGGGGCGCCCTACGAGCAGTACTTC

v_call: TRBV28
d_call: NA
j_call: TRBJ2-1
clone_size: once
cdr3_aa: CASSSRWGGEHYNEQFF
cdr3_nt: TGTGCCAGCAGTTCGCGCTGGGGCGGGGAACACTACAATGAGCAGTTCTTC

v_call: TRBV6-5
d_call: TRBD1
j_call: TRBJ1-2
clone_size: NA
cdr3_aa: CASGRDRENGYTF
cdr3_nt: TGTGCCAGCGGCAGGGACAGGGAAAATGGCTACACCTTC

v_call: TRBV7-9
d_call: NA
j_call: TRBJ1-2
clone_size: few
cdr3_aa: CASSAGPSYTF
cdr3_nt: TGTGCCAGCAGCGCGGGCCCGTCATACACCTTC

v_call: TRBV5-8
d_call: NA
j_call: TRBJ2-7
clone_size: NA
cdr3_aa: CASSQDRPPYEQYF
cdr3_nt: TGTGCCAGCAGCCAGGACCGTCCACCATACGAGCAGTACTTC

v_call: TRBV7-6
d_call: NA
j_call: TRBJ1-5
clone_size: NA
cdr3_aa: CASSLRDHRTGKPQHF
cdr3_nt: TGTGCCAGCAGCTTAAGGGACCATCGCACAGGGAAGCCCCAGCATTTT

v_call: TRBV6-1
d_call: TRBD1
j_call: TRBJ2-7
clone_size: NA
cdr3_aa: CASSEGTGNYEQYF
cdr3_nt: TGTGCCAGCAGTGAAGGGACAGGGAACTACGAGCAGTACTTC

v_call: TRBV9
d_call: NA
j_call: TRBJ2-7
clone_size: NA
cdr3_aa: CASSVDLESEQYF
cdr3_nt: TGTGCCAGCAGCGTGGATCTCGAGAGTGAGCAGTACTTC

v_call: TRBV4-1
d_call: NA
j_call: TRBJ2-3
clone_size: NA
cdr3_aa: CASSQNQASGATDTQYF
cdr3_nt: TGCGCCAGCAGCCAAAACCAGGCATCAGGGGCCACAGATACGCAGTATTTT

v_call: TRBV27
d_call: TRBD1
j_call: TRBJ2-7
clone_size: NA
cdr3_aa: CASSGQGFYEQYF
cdr3_nt: TGTGCCAGCAGTGGACAGGGGTTTTACGAGCAGTACTTC

v_call: TRBV28
d_call: TRBD1
j_call: TRBJ2-5
clone_size: NA
cdr3_aa: CASGTGGFETQYF
cdr3_nt: TGTGCCAGCGGGACAGGGGGCTTTGAGACCCAGTACTTC

v_call: TRBV27
d_call: TRBD1
j_call: TRBJ1-1
clone_size: NA
cdr3_aa: CASSLIGTGHTEAFF
cdr3_nt: TGTGCCAGCAGTTTGATCGGGACAGGGCACACTGAAGCTTTCTTT

v_call: TRBV5-4
d_call: TRBD2
j_call: TRBJ2-1
clone_size: NA
cdr3_aa: CASEGNRAGGGYNEQFF
cdr3_nt: TGTGCATCGGAGGGGAATAGGGCGGGAGGGGGTTACAATGAGCAGTTCTTC

v_call: TRBV10-2
d_call: TRBD2
j_call: TRBJ2-7
clone_size: NA
cdr3_aa: CASSGAGEGSSYEQYF
cdr3_nt: TGCGCCAGCAGTGGAGCGGGAGAGGGGAGCTCCTACGAGCAGTACTTC

v_call: TRBV6-5
d_call: NA
j_call: TRBJ1-5
clone_size: NA
cdr3_aa: CASRAWQGSNQPQHF
cdr3_nt: TGTGCCAGCAGGGCTTGGCAGGGCAGCAATCAGCCCCAGCATTTT

v_call: TRBV9
d_call: NA
j_call: TRBJ1-1
clone_size: NA
cdr3_aa: CASSVGGMNTEAFF
cdr3_nt: TGTGCCAGCAGCGTGGGGGGGATGAACACTGAAGCTTTCTTT

v_call: TRBV7-9
d_call: NA
j_call: TRBJ2-2
clone_size: once
cdr3_aa: CASSLIVEAWGTGELFF
cdr3_nt: TGTGCCAGCAGCTTAATCGTAGAGGCCTGGGGCACCGGGGAGCTGTTTTTT

v_call: TRBV5-1
d_call: NA
j_call: TRBJ2-2
clone_size: NA
cdr3_aa: CASSFRRGELFF
cdr3_nt: TGCGCCAGCAGCTTTCGGAGGGGGGAGCTGTTTTTT

v_call: TRBV14
d_call: NA
j_call: TRBJ1-2
clone_size: NA
cdr3_aa: CASSQASGNYGYTF
cdr3_nt: TGTGCCAGCAGCCAAGCATCCGGCAACTATGGCTACACCTTC

v_call: TRBV27
d_call: NA
j_call: TRBJ2-7
clone_size: NA
cdr3_aa: CASSLGVMYEQYF
cdr3_nt: TGTGCCAGCAGCCTGGGAGTCATGTACGAGCAGTACTTC

v_call: TRBV18
d_call: NA
j_call: TRBJ1-1
clone_size: NA
cdr3_aa: CASSPPYTEAFF
cdr3_nt: TGTGCCAGCTCACCACCGTATACTGAAGCTTTCTTT

v_call: TRBV5-6
d_call: NA
j_call: TRBJ2-1
clone_size: NA
cdr3_aa: CASSLILATYNEQFF
cdr3_nt: TGTGCCAGCAGCTTGATCCTAGCAACCTACAATGAGCAGTTCTTC

v_call: TRBV28
d_call: NA
j_call: TRBJ2-7
clone_size: NA
cdr3_aa: CASSLSDEQYF
cdr3_nt: TGTGCCAGCAGTTTGTCCGACGAGCAGTACTTC

v_call: TRBV9
d_call: TRBD1
j_call: TRBJ1-1
clone_size: NA
cdr3_aa: CASSYFTGVGTEAFF
cdr3_nt: TGTGCCAGCAGCTATTTCACAGGGGTAGGCACTGAAGCTTTCTTT

v_call: TRBV6-1
d_call: NA
j_call: TRBJ1-1
clone_size: NA
cdr3_aa: CASWGASYTEAFF
cdr3_nt: TGTGCCAGCTGGGGGGCTTCCTACACTGAAGCTTTCTTT

v_call: TRBV2
d_call: NA
j_call: TRBJ2-2
clone_size: NA
cdr3_aa: CASSAYRALSNTGELFF
cdr3_nt: TGTGCCAGCAGCGCGTACAGGGCCCTCTCGAACACCGGGGAGCTGTTTTTT

v_call: TRBV25-1
d_call: NA
j_call: TRBJ2-7
clone_size: NA
cdr3_aa: CASSDGGYEQYF
cdr3_nt: TGTGCCAGCAGTGACGGGGGTTACGAGCAGTACTTC

v_call: TRBV7-8
d_call: NA
j_call: TRBJ2-6
clone_size: NA
cdr3_aa: CASSLKKGEAGANVLTF
cdr3_nt: TGTGCCAGCAGCTTAAAAAAGGGGGAGGCTGGGGCCAACGTCCTGACTTTC

v_call: TRBV13
d_call: TRBD1
j_call: TRBJ2-7
clone_size: NA
cdr3_aa: CASSRDSTYEQYF
cdr3_nt: TGTGCCAGCAGCCGGGACAGCACCTACGAGCAGTACTTC

v_call: TRBV13
d_call: TRBD2
j_call: TRBJ2-1
clone_size: NA
cdr3_aa: CASSPQHGTSGNSSYNEQFF
cdr3_nt: TGTGCCAGCAGCCCTCAACACGGGACTAGCGGGAACAGCTCCTACAATGAGCAGTTCTTC